The present T cell receptor beta chain was sequenced within a study of human T cells and chemical hapten exposure. This clonotype came up many times. Its antigen is undetermined. Findings and caveats of the study: Versus controls, significantly more large CDR3 similarity clusters arose from expanded TCRs.

The CDR3 sequence is 14 residues long. Germline V gene sequence: CDR1 SEHNR, CDR2 FQNEAQ (reference sequence). V lost 5 bases, J lost 1 base, and 11 bases lay in between. TCRdb re-called the RACE reads through MiXCR, storing one row per CDR3 protein. The sample shows some 80,000 distinct CDR3 sequences, about 10% of them seen only once. Stated time point: patch test 1, 2 weeks after DPC sensitization. Treatment indicated: therapeutic diphenylcyclopropenone sensitization with weekly scalp DPC. The chain uses TRBV7-9 and TRBJ1-1; perhaps TRBD1 as D (5 bases). This clonotype originated in a woman aged 45-65 years with alopecia areata. Some clones in this sample may be carry-over from other donors' samples. The material sequenced was whole blood, taken in connection with sensitization to the hapten diphenylcyclopropenone (DPC). The CDR3 DNA reads as TGTGCCAGCAGCGTGGGACGGCAGAACACTGAAGCTTTCTTT. It is translated as CASSVGRQNTEAFF.